This T cell receptor (beta chain) was sequenced during a study of blood T cell repertoires in COVID-19 (dated by TCRdb to 2020 to 2021). Background for the entire study: Collaborator samples came from the United States, Italy and Spain and covered acute and convalescent phases of COVID-19. Deeply sampled blood TCRbeta repertoires from subjects exposed to, actively infected with, or recovered from COVID-19 were included in the dataset. The repertoires were released in a freely available public database intended as a resource for research on the immune response to SARS-CoV-2. The sample metadata nearly always contained a de-identified subject ID, COVID-19 status, age in years and sex. Samples came from the ongoing ImmuneRACE study (first 160 participants) plus 1,254 subjects from 6 global collaborators. The material from the prospective study consisted of cDNA or gDNA derived from T cells, B-cell-depleted T cells, or PBMCs. HLA class I and class II types, where available, came from metadata supplied by the sample provider rather than from assay-based typing. Broad study findings and their caveats: The quantity of clinical and demographic metadata differed by source and by participant and was supplied without curation.

From its cysteine to its phenylalanine, the CDR3 spans 13 amino acids. Here the CDR3 DNA is all that survives: 39 bases in frame from base 1. Cut back by 3 bases and 1 base, the V and J ends lie 6 bases apart. From the germline V gene, CDR1 is MDHEN and CDR2 is SYDVKM. Participants in the prospective study were enrolled through a virtual design, were aged roughly 18 to 100 years, and lived in approximately 25 United States geographic areas. In the prospective study, participants were assigned to cohorts based on the clinical history participants reported in a screening survey and a study questionnaire. Each participant in the prospective study had whole blood, serum and a nasopharyngeal or oropharyngeal swab collected by mobile phlebotomists. Prospective study participants could optionally give additional blood draws and questionnaires over an approximately two-month period. Before DNA extraction, prospective study blood samples were shipped either frozen or at room temperature.

TCRbeta CDR3 regions were amplified from genomic DNA using the immunoSEQ Assay, a bias-controlled multiplex PCR. The study's own analysis went as follows. The number of nucleated cells in each sample was estimated from the amplification of reference gene primers within the assay. Sequence reads were collapsed and filtered to measure the absolute abundance of every unique TCRbeta CDR3 rearrangement. Productive Simpson clonality was computed per sample as the square root of Simpson's diversity index over productive rearrangements. TCRdb took over this immuneACCESS table, retaining in-frame rearrangements with V and J assigned. Such tables are incomplete; in checked studies, under half of the missing clones stem from an unresolved V gene, and the remainder is unexplained. That table gives V, J and clone size, and the DNA gave D and trimming. This sample is represented by roughly 300,000 clones; approximately 86% of them were singletons. About 4.2% of the sample lies in the top ten.

About this clone: Its antigen specificity is not known. Base quality data are lacking; no much larger clone is found one base away.

The source material was PBMCs or T cells enriched from blood (not recorded which). The source is a woman aged 40 to 55 with acute COVID-19. Rearrangement joined TRBV28 to TRBJ1-2; the D gene lacks a confident call. For the CDR3, the sequence is CASSFPLNYGYTF. The DNA sequence is given as TGTGCCAGCAGTTTCCCACTTAACTATGGCTACACCTTC.